The 28 T cell receptor beta chains reported below all come from one sample, sequenced in a study of blood T cell repertoires in COVID-19. Method: immunoSEQ multiplex PCR; TCRdb's copy keeps in-frame clones and lacks some. The table has roughly 290,000 clones, around 89% seen once. Sequenced sample: PBMCs or T cells enriched from blood (not recorded which). The receptors here all came from a young woman with acute COVID-19.

V gene TRBV11-2 combines with J gene TRBJ1-6, with 10 bases matching TRBD1. Germline V gene sequence: CDR1 SGHAT, CDR2 FQNNGV. V shed 5 bases and J 10 bases; nucleotides not matched to a gene: 8. This CDR3 contains 15 residues. CDR3 sequence: CASSAGQGKGSPLHF. CDR3 bases: TGTGCCAGCAGCGCGGGACAGGGGAAGGGCTCACCCCTCCACTTT.

V usage is TRBV6-2 or TRBV6-3 and J usage is TRBJ2-1, with no clear D. This CDR3 spans 14 amino acids. Germline V lookup: CDR1 MNHEY, CDR2 SVGEGT. The V gene lost 2 bases and the J gene lost 9 bases, with 14 bases spanning the gap. CDR3 region: CASSYGFASSEQFF. The CDR3 DNA reads TGTGCCAGCAGTTACGGGTTCGCCTCTAGTGAGCAGTTCTTC.

DNA for the CDR3: TGTGCCACCATTGACGTTAAGGGGAATGAGCAGTTCTTC. It specifies CATIDVKGNEQFF. The rearrangement links TRBV24-1 to TRBJ2-1; a weak D match, TRBD1 (5 bases). Per germline, CDR1 KGHDR and CDR2 SFDVKD. Trimming removed 8 bases at V and 7 bases at J, with 14 bases between. The length of the CDR3 is 13 residues.

The V and J genes are TRBV6-5 and TRBJ1-5, with TRBD1 identical over 8 bases. The CDR3 sequence is 15 residues long. Germline V CDR1 and CDR2: MNHEY, SVGAGI. V gave up 5 bases and J gave up 3 bases; unmatched junction bases: 6. CDR3 bases: TGTGCCAGCAGTACTGACAGGGGATCCAATCAGCCCCAGCATTTT. Residues: CASSTDRGSNQPQHF.

The rearrangement joins TRBV3-1 (or the pseudogene TRBV3-2) to TRBJ2-7; a possible D gene is TRBD2 (5 bases). V lost 1 base and J lost 4, with 17 bases in between. Germline CDR1 and CDR2: LGHDT and YNNKEL (reference sequence). The CDR3 extends over 16 amino acids. The CDR3 is CASSQGSGLATYEQYF. The CDR3 DNA sequence: TGTGCCAGCAGCCAAGGTTCCGGATTAGCGACATACGAGCAGTACTTC.

This chain joins TRBV7-2 and TRBJ2-2, with 10 bases that match TRBD1. This CDR3 has 16 amino acids. The J segment lost 2 bases and the V segment lost 6 bases, leaving 6 bases of the junction unmatched. Germline CDR1 and CDR2: SGHTA and FQGNSA. CDR3 bases: TGTGCCAGCAGGACGGGACAGGGGATAAACACCGGGGAGCTGTTTTTT. It encodes CASRTGQGINTGELFF.

The chain links TRBV7-9 to TRBJ1-4; TRBD1 matches 7 bases. The CDR3 extends over 15 amino acids. Germline CDR1 and CDR2: SEHNR and FQNEAQ (reference sequence). With 5 bases clipped from V and 5 bases from J, the junction kept 8 bases outside the gene matches. The CDR3 here is CASSPRAQGNEKLFF. CDR3 sequence (DNA): TGTGCCAGCAGCCCTAGGGCACAGGGGAATGAAAAACTGTTTTTT.

The genes are TRBV5-6 and TRBJ2-2; D might be TRBD2 (7 bases). Trimming cost V 4 bases and J 1 base, with 23 bases left between them. The CDR3 is made up of 19 amino acids. The germline CDR1 and CDR2 sequences are SGHDT and YYEEEE. In nucleotides, the CDR3 is TGTGCCAGCAGCAACGGACAGAATCTAGCGGACCTGAACACCGGGGAGCTGTTTTTT. Translation: CASSNGQNLADLNTGELFF. The full variable domain, completed using reference TRBV5-6 and TRBJ2-2, is DAGVTQSPTHLIKTRGQQVTLRCSPKSGHDTVSWYQQALGQGPQFIFQYYEEEERQRGNFPDRFSGHQFPNYSSELNVNALLLGDSALYLCASSNGQNLADLNTGELFFGEGSRLTVL.

The V call is TRBV5-4, the J call TRBJ2-1; a weak D match, TRBD2 (7 bases). V was pared by 3 bases and J by 4 bases, with 20 bases between. The CDR3 loop spans 17 amino acids. CDR1 and CDR2 from the germline V gene are SGHNT and YYREEE (reference sequence). CDR3 in DNA: TGTGCCAGCAGCTCCGGAGGGGGAGGGCCCTCTTACAATGAGCAGTTCTTC. This codes for CASSSGGGGPSYNEQFF.

The chain combines TRBV5-1 with TRBJ1-6; D possibly corresponds to TRBD1 (6 bases). Germline V gene lookup returns CDR1 SGHRS and CDR2 YFSETQ. Deletions cut 6 bases from V and 9 bases from J, with 16 bases between. CDR3 size: 14 residues. CDR3 sequence: CASNGGTSGSPLHF. The CDR3 nucleotides read TGCGCCAGCAACGGGGGGACATCAGGTTCACCCCTCCACTTT.

V and J are TRBV27 and TRBJ2-1; D gene ambiguous. V was cut by 6 bases and J by 5 bases, with 11 bases left in between. The CDR3 contains 13 residues. CDR1 is MNHEY and CDR2 is SMNVEV in the germline V gene (reference sequence). CDR3 region: CASSPDLNNEQFF. DNA of the CDR3: TGTGCCAGCAGCCCTGACTTGAACAATGAGCAGTTCTTC.

This clone came up once. The rearrangement links TRBV19 to TRBJ2-3; tentative D call: TRBD2 (6 bases). Germline CDR1 is LNHDA and CDR2 is SQIVND (reference sequence). Trimming stripped 1 base from V and 2 bases from J, with 7 bases between. The CDR3 is 14 amino acids. CDR3 sequence: CASSIGRDTDTQYF. The CDR3 DNA reads as TGTGCCAGTAGTATAGGGCGGGACACAGATACGCAGTATTTT.

J is TRBJ2-7 and V is TRBV6-5; maybe TRBD2 (6 bases). Germline V gene sequence: CDR1 MNHEY, CDR2 SVGAGI. Between the trimmed V and J ends, which lost 5 bases and 0 bases, there was a span of 11 bases. The CDR3 spans 14 residues. The CDR3 sequence: CASSRDFSSYEQYF. The CDR3, as DNA: TGTGCCAGCAGTAGGGACTTTAGCTCCTACGAGCAGTACTTC.

This chain uses TRBV20-1 with TRBJ2-5; no clear D gene. The V end was cut by 3 bases, the J end by 0 bases, with 8 bases between. This CDR3 is built from 13 residues. Germline CDR1 is DFQATT and CDR2 is SNEGSKA (reference sequence). For the CDR3, the DNA is TGCAGTGCTAGTTGGCAGAACCAAGAGACCCAGTACTTC. The encoded protein is CSASWQNQETQYF.

This chain connects TRBV7-9 to TRBJ2-3, with 7 bases identical to TRBD2. The trim removed 1 base at V and 7 bases at J, leaving 2 bases unmatched. The CDR3 has 13 amino acids. Germline assignment: CDR1 SEHNR and CDR2 FQNEAQ (reference sequence). CDR3 sequence (DNA): TGTGCCAGCAGCTTAGGGGAGGGAAATACGCAGTATTTT. Protein product: CASSLGEGNTQYF.

The V gene is TRBV28, the J gene TRBJ1-5; 12 positions agree with TRBD1. This CDR3 has 18 residues. The V gene end was trimmed by 6 bases and the J gene end by 2 bases; junction bases not matched to a gene: 11. CDR1 and CDR2 (germline): MDHEN, SYDVKM. The CDR3, as DNA: TGTGCCAGCAGCATAGGGGGGACAGGGGGCCTAGGCAATCAGCCCCAGCATTTT. It codes for CASSIGGTGGLGNQPQHF.

Of note for this clone: Other DNA sequences of this sample code for an identical CDR3. V gene TRBV28 combines with J gene TRBJ1-1, with unresolved D. Trimming removed 1 base from V and 1 base from J, with 7 bases in between. The CDR3 runs 14 residues. CDR1 and CDR2 from the germline V gene are MDHEN and SYDVKM. The CDR3 bases are TGTGCCAGCAGTTTATACAGAGAGAACACTGAAGCTTTCTTT. Translation: CASSLYRENTEAFF.

CDR3 region: CASSQTATGGFQETQYF. The CDR3 bases are TGCGCCAGCAGCCAAACTGCGACAGGGGGTTTTCAAGAGACCCAGTACTTC. This chain links TRBV4-1 with TRBJ2-5; 9 nucleotides match TRBD1. Losses at the gene ends were 2 bases for V and 2 bases for J; bases not matched to a gene: 9. This CDR3 is built from 17 residues. Per the germline V gene, CDR1 is MGHRA and CDR2 is YSYEKL.

The chain uses TRBV21-1 and TRBJ2-3; TRBD1, as called in the table, went unchecked against the DNA. TRBV21-1 is a listed pseudogene. The CDR3 runs 15 residues. The CDR3 sequence: CASSKEGVGTDTQYF. CDR3 coding DNA: TGTGCCAGCAGCAAAGAAGGGGTGGGCACAGATACGCAGTATTTT.

This clone was seen once. This rearrangement joins TRBV7-2 to TRBJ1-1, with D perhaps matching TRBD1 (6 bases). V was shortened by 0 bases and J by 2 bases, with 7 bases between the two germline ends. Germline CDR1 is SGHTA and CDR2 is FQGNSA. This CDR3 contains 14 residues. The CDR3 protein is CASSLARGNTEAFF. The CDR3, as DNA: TGTGCCAGCAGCTTAGCCAGGGGTAACACTGAAGCTTTCTTT.

The gene calls are TRBV28 and TRBJ2-1, with 9 positions matching TRBD1. Trimming cost V 5 bases and J 5 bases; bases outside gene matches: 7. This CDR3 is built from 15 residues. The germline gives CDR1 MDHEN, CDR2 SYDVKM. CDR3 amino acids: CASSRTGTGNNEQFF. The DNA of the CDR3 is TGTGCCAGCAGTCGAACCGGGACAGGGAACAATGAGCAGTTCTTC. Drawing the rest from reference TRBV28 and TRBJ2-1, the complete variable domain is DVKVTQSSRYLVKRTGEKVFLECVQDMDHENMFWYRQDPGLGLRLIYFSYDVKMKEKGDIPEGYSVSREKKERFSLILESASTNQTSMYLCASSRTGTGNNEQFFGPGTRLTVL.

This chain joins TRBV15 and TRBJ1-1; no clear D gene. From germline, CDR1 is LNHNV and CDR2 YYDKDF (reference sequence). There are 16 residues in the CDR3. With 0 bases removed from V and 4 bases from J, the gap between germline ends came to 15 bases. CDR3 nucleotides: TGTGCCACCAGCAGAGATTATGGGTCATGGGCCACTGAAGCTTTCTTT. Translation: CATSRDYGSWATEAFF.

The rearrangement joins TRBV7-3 to TRBJ2-3, with 10 bases identical to TRBD2. CDR1 and CDR2 from the germline V gene are SGHTA and FQGTGA. The CDR3 is 17 residues long. With V trimmed by 0 bases and J by 2 bases, 5 bases remained unmatched. CDR3 loop: CASSLTLTSGNTDTQYF. CDR3 in DNA: TGTGCCAGCAGCTTAACGCTAACTAGCGGGAACACAGATACGCAGTATTTT.

The rearrangement uses TRBV18 and TRBJ1-3, with D possibly being TRBD1 (6 bases). Germline V lookup: CDR1 KGHSH, CDR2 LQKENI. Trimming stripped 3 bases from V and 2 bases from J, with 11 bases between. The CDR3 is made up of 15 amino acids. This CDR3 is CASSPQTGTGNTIYF. In DNA form, the CDR3 reads TGTGCCAGCTCACCCCAGACAGGTACTGGAAACACCATATATTTT.

The gene calls are TRBV3-1 (or the pseudogene TRBV3-2) and TRBJ2-1, with 11 nucleotides matching TRBD2. Germline trimming cut 0 bases from V and 0 bases from J; bases unmatched to any gene: 13. The CDR3 is 21 residues long. Germline V gene lookup returns CDR1 LGHDT and CDR2 YNNKEL (reference sequence). The CDR3 reads CASSQDPRLAGRGHSYNEQFF. CDR3 nucleotides: TGTGCCAGCAGCCAAGATCCGAGACTAGCGGGAAGGGGCCACTCCTACAATGAGCAGTTCTTC.

A single count supports this clone. The CDR3: CASSRDRNNSPLHF. The CDR3 DNA sequence: TGTGCCAGCTCCCGGGACAGAAATAATTCACCCCTCCACTTT. The chain is built from TRBV27 and TRBJ1-6, with TRBD1 matching over 7 bases. CDR1 MNHEY and CDR2 SMNVEV come from the germline V gene (reference sequence). The CDR3 runs to 14 residues. The trim removed 8 bases at V and 5 bases at J, leaving 6 bases unmatched.

The chain carries TRBV5-1 and TRBJ2-5; 9 positions agree with TRBD2. The junction had 9 bases not matched to a gene; V was cut back by 4 bases and J by 5 bases. CDR3 length equals 15 residues. Germline CDR1 is SGHRS and CDR2 is YFSETQ. CDR3 region: CASSKGLASFETQYF. CDR3 DNA: TGCGCCAGCAGCAAGGGACTAGCTTCGTTTGAGACCCAGTACTTC. Drawing the rest from reference TRBV5-1 and TRBJ2-5, the complete variable domain is KAGVTQTPRYLIKTRGQQVTLSCSPISGHRSVSWYQQTPGQGLQFLFEYFSETQRNKGNFPGRFSGRQFSNSRSEMNVSTLELGDSALYLCASSKGLASFETQYFGPGTRLLVL.

The chain couples TRBV2 to TRBJ1-2, with a weak D call TRBD1 (6 bases). Trimming took 3 bases from V and 3 from J, leaving 11 bases between them. Germline V gene lookup returns CDR1 SNHLY and CDR2 FYNNEI. This CDR3 is 14 amino acids long. CDR3 sequence: CASSDSRGYYGYTF. The CDR3 DNA reads TGTGCCAGCAGTGATAGCAGGGGATACTATGGCTACACCTTC.